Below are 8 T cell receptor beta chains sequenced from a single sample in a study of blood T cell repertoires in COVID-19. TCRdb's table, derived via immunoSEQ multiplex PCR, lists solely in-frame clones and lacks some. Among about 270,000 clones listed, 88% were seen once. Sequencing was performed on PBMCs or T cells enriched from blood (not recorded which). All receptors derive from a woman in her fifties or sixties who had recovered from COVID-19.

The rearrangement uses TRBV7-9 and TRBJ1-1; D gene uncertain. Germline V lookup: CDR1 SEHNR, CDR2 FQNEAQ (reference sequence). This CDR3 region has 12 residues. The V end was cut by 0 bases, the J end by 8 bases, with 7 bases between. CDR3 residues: CASSLAQEEAFF. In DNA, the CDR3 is TGTGCCAGCAGCTTAGCGCAAGAGGAAGCTTTCTTT.

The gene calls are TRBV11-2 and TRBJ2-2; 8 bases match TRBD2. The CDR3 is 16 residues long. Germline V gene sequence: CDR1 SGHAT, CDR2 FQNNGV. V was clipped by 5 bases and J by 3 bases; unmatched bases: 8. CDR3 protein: CASSHQREMYTGELFF. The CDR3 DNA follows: TGTGCCAGCAGCCATCAGCGGGAGATGTACACCGGGGAGCTGTTTTTT.

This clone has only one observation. The DNA for the CDR3 is TGCGCCAGCAGCCCCGGGACAAGGACTAGCGGGACAGATACGCAGTATTTT. Its translation is CASSPGTRTSGTDTQYF. The J gene is TRBJ2-3, the V gene TRBV5-1, with TRBD2 matching over 11 bases. CDR1 is SGHRS, CDR2 YFSETQ, per germline. J lost 3 bases, V lost 4 bases, and 10 bases had no gene match. The CDR3 loop spans 17 amino acids.

This CDR3 reads CASSPGNNSPLHF. CDR3 sequence (DNA): TGTGCCAGCAGCCCCGGTAATAATTCACCCCTCCACTTT. The chain recombines TRBV3-1 (or the pseudogene TRBV3-2) with TRBJ1-6; D uncertain. The CDR3 has 13 residues. Trimming pared 4 bases from V and 5 bases from J, leaving 6 bases between. Germline V gives CDR1 LGHDT, CDR2 YNNKEL (reference sequence).

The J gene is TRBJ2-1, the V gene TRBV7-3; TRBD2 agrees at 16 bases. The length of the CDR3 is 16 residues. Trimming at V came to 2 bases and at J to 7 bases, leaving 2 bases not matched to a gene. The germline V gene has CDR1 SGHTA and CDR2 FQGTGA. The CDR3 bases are TGTGCCAGCAGCTTAGGGACTAGCGGGAGGGGAAATGAGCAGTTCTTC. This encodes CASSLGTSGRGNEQFF. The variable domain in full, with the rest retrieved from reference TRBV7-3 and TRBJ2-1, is GAGVSQTPSNKVTEKGKYVELRCDPISGHTALYWYRQSLGQGPEFLIYFQGTGAADDSGLPNDRFFAVRPEGSVSTLKIQRTERGDSAVYLCASSLGTSGRGNEQFFGPGTRLTVL.

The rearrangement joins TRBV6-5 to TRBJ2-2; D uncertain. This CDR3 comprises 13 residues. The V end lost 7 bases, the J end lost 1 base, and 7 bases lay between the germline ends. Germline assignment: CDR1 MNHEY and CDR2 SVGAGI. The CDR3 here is CASKAGNTGELFF. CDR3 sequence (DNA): TGTGCCAGCAAGGCAGGGAACACCGGGGAGCTGTTTTTT.

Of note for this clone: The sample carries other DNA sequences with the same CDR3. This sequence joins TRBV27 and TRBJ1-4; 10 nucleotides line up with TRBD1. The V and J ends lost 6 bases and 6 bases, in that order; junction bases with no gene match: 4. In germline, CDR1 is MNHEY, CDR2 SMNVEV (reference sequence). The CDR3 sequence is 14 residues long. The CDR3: CASRRQGADEKLFF. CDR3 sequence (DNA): TGTGCCAGCAGAAGACAGGGGGCAGATGAAAAACTGTTTTTT.

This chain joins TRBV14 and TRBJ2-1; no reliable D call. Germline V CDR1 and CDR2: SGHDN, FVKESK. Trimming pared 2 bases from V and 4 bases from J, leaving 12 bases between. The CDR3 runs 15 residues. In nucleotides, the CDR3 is TGTGCCAGCAGCCAACTTACAAACTATTACAATGAGCAGTTCTTC. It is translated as CASSQLTNYYNEQFF.